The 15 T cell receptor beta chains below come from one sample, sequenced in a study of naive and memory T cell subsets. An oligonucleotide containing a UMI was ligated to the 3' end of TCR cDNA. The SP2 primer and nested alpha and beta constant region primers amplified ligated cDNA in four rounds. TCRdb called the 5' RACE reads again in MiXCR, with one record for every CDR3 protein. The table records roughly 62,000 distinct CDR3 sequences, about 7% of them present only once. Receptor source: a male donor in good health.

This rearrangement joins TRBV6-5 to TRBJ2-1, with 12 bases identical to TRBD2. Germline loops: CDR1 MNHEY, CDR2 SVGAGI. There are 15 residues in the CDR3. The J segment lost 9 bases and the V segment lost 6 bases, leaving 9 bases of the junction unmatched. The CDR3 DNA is TGTGCCAGCAGCTCTAGCGGGAGGGTAGGGAGTGAGCAGTTCTTC. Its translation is CASSSSGRVGSEQFF.

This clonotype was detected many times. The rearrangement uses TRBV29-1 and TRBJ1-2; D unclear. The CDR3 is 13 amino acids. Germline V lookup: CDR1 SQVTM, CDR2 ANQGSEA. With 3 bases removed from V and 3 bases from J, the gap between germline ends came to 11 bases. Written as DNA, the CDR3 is TGCAGCGTTGAGGACCATCATGACTATGGCTACACCTTC. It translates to CSVEDHHDYGYTF. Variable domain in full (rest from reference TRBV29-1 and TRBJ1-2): SAVISQKPSRDICQRGTSLTIQCQVDSQVTMMFWYRQQPGQSLTLIATANQGSEATYESGFVIDKFPISRPNLTFSTLTVSNMSPEDSSIYLCSVEDHHDYGYTFGSGTRLTVV.

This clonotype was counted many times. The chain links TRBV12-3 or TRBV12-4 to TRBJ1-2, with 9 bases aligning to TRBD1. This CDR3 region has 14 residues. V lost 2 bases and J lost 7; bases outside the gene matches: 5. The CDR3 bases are TGTGCCAGCAGTTTATTGGACAGGGGAGGTGGCTACACCTTC. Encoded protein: CASSLLDRGGGYTF.

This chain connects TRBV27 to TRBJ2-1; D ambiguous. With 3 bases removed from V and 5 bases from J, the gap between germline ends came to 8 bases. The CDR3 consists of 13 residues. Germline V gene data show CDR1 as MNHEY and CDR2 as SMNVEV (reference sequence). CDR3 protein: CASSFSYNNEQFF. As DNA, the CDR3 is TGTGCCAGCAGTTTTTCCTATAACAATGAGCAGTTCTTC.

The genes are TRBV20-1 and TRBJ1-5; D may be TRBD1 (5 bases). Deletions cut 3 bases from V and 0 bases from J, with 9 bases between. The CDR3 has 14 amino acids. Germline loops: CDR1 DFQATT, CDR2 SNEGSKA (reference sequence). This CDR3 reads CSARVTGSNQPQHF. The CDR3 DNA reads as TGCAGTGCTAGGGTTACAGGTAGCAATCAGCCCCAGCATTTT.

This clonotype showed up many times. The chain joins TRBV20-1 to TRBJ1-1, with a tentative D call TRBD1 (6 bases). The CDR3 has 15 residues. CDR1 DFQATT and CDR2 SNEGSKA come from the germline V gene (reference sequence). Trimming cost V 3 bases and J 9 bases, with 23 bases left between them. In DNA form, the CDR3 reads TGCAGTGCTAGGGCCCCCAACAGGGACTACAGTAAAGCTTTCTTT. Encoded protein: CSARAPNRDYSKAFF.

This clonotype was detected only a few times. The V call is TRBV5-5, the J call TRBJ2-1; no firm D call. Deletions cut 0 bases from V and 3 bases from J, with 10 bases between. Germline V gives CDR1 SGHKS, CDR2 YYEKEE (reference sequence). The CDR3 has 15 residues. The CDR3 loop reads CASSLAVQSYNEQFF. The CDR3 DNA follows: TGTGCCAGCAGCTTGGCTGTTCAGAGCTACAATGAGCAGTTCTTC.

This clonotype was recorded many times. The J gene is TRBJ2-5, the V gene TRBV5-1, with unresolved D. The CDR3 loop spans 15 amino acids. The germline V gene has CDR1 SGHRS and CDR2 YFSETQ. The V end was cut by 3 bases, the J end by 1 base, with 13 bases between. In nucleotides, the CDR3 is TGCGCCAGCAGCTCCTCTCCGGCCTCCCAAGAGACCCAGTACTTC. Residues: CASSSSPASQETQYF.

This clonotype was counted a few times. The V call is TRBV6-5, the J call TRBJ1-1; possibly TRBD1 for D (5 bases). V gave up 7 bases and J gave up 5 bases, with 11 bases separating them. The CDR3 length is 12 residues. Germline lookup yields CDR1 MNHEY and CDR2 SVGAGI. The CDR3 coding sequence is TGTGCCAGCATGGGACTGGGAACTGAAGCTTTCTTT. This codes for CASMGLGTEAFF.

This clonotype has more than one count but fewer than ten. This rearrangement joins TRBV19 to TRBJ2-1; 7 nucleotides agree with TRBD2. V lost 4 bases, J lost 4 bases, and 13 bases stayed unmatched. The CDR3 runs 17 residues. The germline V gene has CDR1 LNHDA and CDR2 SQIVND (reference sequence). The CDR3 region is CASSTSIGGSIYNEQFF. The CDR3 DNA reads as TGTGCCAGTAGTACCTCCATTGGCGGGAGTATATACAATGAGCAGTTCTTC.

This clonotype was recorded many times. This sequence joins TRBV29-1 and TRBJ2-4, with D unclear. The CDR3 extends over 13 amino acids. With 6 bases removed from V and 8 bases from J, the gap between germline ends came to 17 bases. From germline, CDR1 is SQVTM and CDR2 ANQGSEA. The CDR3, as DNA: TGCAGCGTGCGCCTTGAGCCCCGGGACATTCAGTACTTC. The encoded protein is CSVRLEPRDIQYF.

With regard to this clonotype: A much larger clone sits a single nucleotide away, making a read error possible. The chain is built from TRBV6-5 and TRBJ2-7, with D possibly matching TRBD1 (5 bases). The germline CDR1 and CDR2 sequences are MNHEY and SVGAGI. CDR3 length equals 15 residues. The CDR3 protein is CASGYTPGNYYEQYF. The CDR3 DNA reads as TGTGCCAGCGGTTACACCCCAGGGAATTACTACGAGCAGTACTTC.

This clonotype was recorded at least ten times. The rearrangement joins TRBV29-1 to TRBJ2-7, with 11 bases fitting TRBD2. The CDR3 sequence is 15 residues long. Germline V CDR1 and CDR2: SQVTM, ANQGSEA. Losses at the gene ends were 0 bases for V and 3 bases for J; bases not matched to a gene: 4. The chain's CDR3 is CSVEDGTSGLYEQYF. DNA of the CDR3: TGCAGCGTTGAAGACGGGACTAGCGGTCTCTACGAGCAGTACTTC.

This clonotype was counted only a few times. CDR3 DNA sequence: TGTGCCAGCAGCCTCAAGGGGAAAACCAGGCAGTATTTT. Protein sequence: CASSLKGKTRQYF. The chain links TRBV14 to TRBJ2-3; maybe TRBD1 (5 bases). The CDR3 is 13 amino acids. Between the trimmed V and J ends, which lost 4 bases and 11 bases, there was a span of 16 bases. CDR1 and CDR2 (germline): SGHDN, FVKESK.

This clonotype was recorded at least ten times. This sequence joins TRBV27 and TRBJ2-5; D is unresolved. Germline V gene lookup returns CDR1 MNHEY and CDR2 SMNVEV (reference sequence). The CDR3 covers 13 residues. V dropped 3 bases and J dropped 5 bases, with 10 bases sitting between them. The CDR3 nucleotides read TGTGCCAGCAGTTTGGCCGGCCGGGAGACCCAGTACTTC. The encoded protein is CASSLAGRETQYF.